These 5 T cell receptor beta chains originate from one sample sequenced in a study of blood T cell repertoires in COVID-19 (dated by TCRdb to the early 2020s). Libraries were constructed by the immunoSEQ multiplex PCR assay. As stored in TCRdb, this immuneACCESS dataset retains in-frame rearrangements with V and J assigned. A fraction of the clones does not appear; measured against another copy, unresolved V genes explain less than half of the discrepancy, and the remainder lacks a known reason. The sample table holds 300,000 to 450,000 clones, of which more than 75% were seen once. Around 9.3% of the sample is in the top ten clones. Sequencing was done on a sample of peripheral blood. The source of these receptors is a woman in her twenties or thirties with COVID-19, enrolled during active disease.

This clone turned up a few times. CDR3 loop: CASSLTSGTGNEQFF. CDR3 sequence (DNA): TGCGCCAGCAGCCTAACCTCCGGGACAGGCAATGAGCAGTTCTTC. V gene TRBV4-1 combines with J gene TRBJ2-1; 8 nucleotides align to TRBD1. Germline V gives CDR1 MGHRA, CDR2 YSYEKL. The CDR3 is made up of 15 amino acids. The trim removed 4 bases at V and 6 bases at J, leaving 8 bases unmatched.

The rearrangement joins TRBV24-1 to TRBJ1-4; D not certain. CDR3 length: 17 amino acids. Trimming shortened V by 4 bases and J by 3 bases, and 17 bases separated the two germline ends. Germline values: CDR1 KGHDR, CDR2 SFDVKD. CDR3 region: CATSDKTKPWANEKLFF. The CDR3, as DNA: TGTGCCACCAGTGACAAGACAAAACCCTGGGCTAATGAAAAACTGTTTTTT.

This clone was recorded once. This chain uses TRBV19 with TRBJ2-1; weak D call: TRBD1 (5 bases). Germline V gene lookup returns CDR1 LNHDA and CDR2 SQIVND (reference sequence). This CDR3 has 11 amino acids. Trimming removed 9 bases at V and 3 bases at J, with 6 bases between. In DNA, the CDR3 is TGTGCCAGGGGGCTCTACAATGAGCAGTTCTTC. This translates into CARGLYNEQFF.

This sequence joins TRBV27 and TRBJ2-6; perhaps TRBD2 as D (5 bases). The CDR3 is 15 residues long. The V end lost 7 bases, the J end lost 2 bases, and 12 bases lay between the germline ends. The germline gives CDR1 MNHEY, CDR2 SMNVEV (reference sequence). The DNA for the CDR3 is TGTGCCAGCACTTTTACCGGGGCTGGGGCCAACGTCCTGACTTTC. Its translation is CASTFTGAGANVLTF.

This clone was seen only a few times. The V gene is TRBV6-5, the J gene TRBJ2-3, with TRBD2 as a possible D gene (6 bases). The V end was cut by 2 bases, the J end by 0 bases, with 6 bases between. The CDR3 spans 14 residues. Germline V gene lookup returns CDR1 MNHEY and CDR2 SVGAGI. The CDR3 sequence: CASSYGGSTDTQYF. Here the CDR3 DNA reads TGTGCCAGCAGTTACGGGGGGAGCACAGATACGCAGTATTTT.